This entry lists 8 T cell receptor beta chains sequenced from one sample in a study of beta chain features in type 1 diabetes (dated by TCRdb to the late 2010s). To prepare the library, the immunoSEQ multiplex PCR assay was applied. All of the isolated RNA was reverse transcribed with the High Capacity cDNA Reverse Transcription Kit, so expressed TCRB transcripts were sequenced. The immuneACCESS repertoire file appears here via TCRdb, limited to in-frame rearrangements. These files lack a portion of the clones; in checked studies, under half of the deficit traces to unresolved V genes, and the cause of the others is not known. The sample profile shows about 220,000 clones; around 9.9% of them were found once. 1% to 1.5% of the sample is taken by the ten largest. Specimen: central memory CD4+ T cells from blood. These receptors were obtained from a man aged 18 to 30 in good health.

The genes are TRBV5-1 and TRBJ2-5, with TRBD1 matching over 7 bases. V trimming: 7 bases; J trimming: 2 bases; junction bases outside the gene matches: 5. CDR3 length equals 13 residues. CDR1 is SGHRS and CDR2 is YFSETQ in the germline V gene. CDR3 nucleotide sequence: TGCGCCAGCCGGGAACAGGGGCAAGAGACCCAGTACTTC. Encoded protein: CASREQGQETQYF.

This clone showed up just a few times. The gene calls are TRBV28 and TRBJ2-3; 7 bases map to TRBD2. V trimming: 2 bases; J trimming: 3 bases; junction bases outside the gene matches: 11. Germline V gene data show CDR1 as MDHEN and CDR2 as SYDVKM. There are 17 residues in the CDR3. The CDR3 bases are TGTGCCAGCAGTTTACTTCTCGGCGGGAGCCCGACAGATACGCAGTATTTT. Its translation is CASSLLLGGSPTDTQYF.

This clone was recorded a few times. The chain couples TRBV27 to TRBJ1-1, with 7 positions matching TRBD1. CDR1 and CDR2 from the germline V gene are MNHEY and SMNVEV (reference sequence). With 5 bases clipped from V and 5 bases from J, the junction kept 11 bases outside the gene matches. CDR3 length: 15 amino acids. The CDR3 protein is CASSSRGTLRTEAFF. CDR3 coding DNA: TGTGCCAGCAGTAGCAGGGGGACCTTAAGGACTGAAGCTTTCTTT.

The chain links TRBV30 to TRBJ2-7, with D perhaps matching TRBD1 (6 bases). V was clipped by 0 bases and J by 3 bases, with 12 bases between them. From germline, CDR1 is GTSNPN and CDR2 SVGIG (reference sequence). The CDR3 consists of 14 residues. CDR3 residues: CAWSVYWGLYEQYF. The CDR3 nucleotides read TGTGCCTGGAGTGTATATTGGGGGCTCTACGAGCAGTACTTC.

There are a few counts of this clone. This chain links TRBV28 with TRBJ1-1, with D unclear. The length of the CDR3 is 13 residues. Trimming shortened V by 3 bases and J by 3 bases, and 8 bases separated the two germline ends. Germline CDR1 reads MDHEN; CDR2 reads SYDVKM. Written as DNA, the CDR3 is TGTGCCAGCAGTTTGAGGTGGGACACTGAAGCTTTCTTT. This codes for CASSLRWDTEAFF.

The J gene is TRBJ1-4, the V gene TRBV10-3; 9 bases are a match to TRBD1. Germline CDR1 and CDR2: ENHRY and SYGVKD. With 0 bases clipped from V and 6 bases from J, the junction kept 2 bases outside the gene matches. The CDR3 runs 15 residues. DNA of the CDR3: TGTGCCATCAGTGAGTCGACAGGGGGTTATGAAAAACTGTTTTTT. Translated, it gives CAISESTGGYEKLFF.

V gene TRBV19 combines with J gene TRBJ2-5; TRBD2 might be the D (7 bases). Germline assignment: CDR1 LNHDA and CDR2 SQIVND (reference sequence). CDR3 length equals 15 residues. V lost 6 bases and J lost 5, with 19 bases in between. CDR3 region: CASSTPRGPWETQYF. Here the CDR3 DNA reads TGTGCCAGTAGCACTCCGCGGGGGCCCTGGGAGACCCAGTACTTC.

V gene TRBV15 combines with J gene TRBJ2-7, with 7 bases identical to TRBD1. Germline lookup yields CDR1 LNHNV and CDR2 YYDKDF (reference sequence). The CDR3 loop spans 16 amino acids. The V and J ends lost 0 bases and 4 bases, in that order; junction bases with no gene match: 9. CDR3 protein: CATSRDWTGEGYEQYF. In DNA form, the CDR3 reads TGTGCCACCAGCAGAGATTGGACAGGTGAAGGGTACGAGCAGTACTTC.